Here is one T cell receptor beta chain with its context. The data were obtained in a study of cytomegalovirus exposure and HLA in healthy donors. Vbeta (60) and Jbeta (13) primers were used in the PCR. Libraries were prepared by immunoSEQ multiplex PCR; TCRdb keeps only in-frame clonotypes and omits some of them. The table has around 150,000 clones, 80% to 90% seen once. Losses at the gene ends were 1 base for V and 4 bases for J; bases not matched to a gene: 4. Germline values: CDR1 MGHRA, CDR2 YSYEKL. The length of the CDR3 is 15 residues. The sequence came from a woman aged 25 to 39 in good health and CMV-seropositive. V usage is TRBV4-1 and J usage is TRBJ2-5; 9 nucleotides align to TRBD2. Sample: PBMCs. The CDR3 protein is CASSQVAGGRETQYF. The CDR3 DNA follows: TGCGCCAGCAGCCAAGTGGCGGGGGGGCGAGAGACCCAGTACTTC.